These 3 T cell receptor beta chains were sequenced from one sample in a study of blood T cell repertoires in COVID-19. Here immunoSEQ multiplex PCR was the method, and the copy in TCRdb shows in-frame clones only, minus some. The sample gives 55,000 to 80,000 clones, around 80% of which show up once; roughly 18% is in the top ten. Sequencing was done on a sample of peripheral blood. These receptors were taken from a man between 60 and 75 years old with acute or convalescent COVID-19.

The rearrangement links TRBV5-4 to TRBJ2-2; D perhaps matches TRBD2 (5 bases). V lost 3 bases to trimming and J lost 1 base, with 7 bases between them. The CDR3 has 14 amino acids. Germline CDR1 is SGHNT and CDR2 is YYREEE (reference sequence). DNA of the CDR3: TGTGCCAGCAGCTACGGGGTGAACACCGGGGAGCTGTTTTTT. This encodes CASSYGVNTGELFF. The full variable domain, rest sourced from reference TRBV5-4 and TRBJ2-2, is ETGVTQSPTHLIKTRGQQVTLRCSSQSGHNTVSWYQQALGQGPQFIFQYYREEENGRGNFPPRFSGLQFPNYSSELNVNALELDDSALYLCASSYGVNTGELFFGEGSRLTVL.

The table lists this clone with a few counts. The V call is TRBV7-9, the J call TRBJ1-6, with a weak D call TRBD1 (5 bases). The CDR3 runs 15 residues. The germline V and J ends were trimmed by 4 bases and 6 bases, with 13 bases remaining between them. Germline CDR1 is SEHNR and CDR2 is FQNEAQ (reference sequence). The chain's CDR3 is CASSYTGGGNSPLHF. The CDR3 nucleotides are TGTGCCAGCAGCTACACGGGGGGAGGTAATTCACCCCTCCACTTT.

In DNA form, the CDR3 reads TGCGCCAGCAGCTTGGCCTCGCGAGCTAGCACAGATACGCAGTATTTT. Encoded protein: CASSLASRASTDTQYF. The gene calls are TRBV5-1 and TRBJ2-3; no clear D. There are 16 residues in the CDR3. Germline V gene sequence: CDR1 SGHRS, CDR2 YFSETQ. V lost 0 bases and J 0 bases, leaving 11 bases between the germline ends.